This TCR beta chain came from a study of T cell responses to AZD1222 COVID-19 vaccine. Study-level findings and limits: As reported, nearly half of all spike-specific TCRs target variant regions that are unmutated. Most donors were white British and more were female, and clonal diversity was possibly underestimated. Among vaccine-associated CD4 TCRs, coverage spanned spike, with dominance at 160-218 and 743-854.

Comments on this clone: What it recognizes is unknown.

The assay was immunoSEQ multiplex PCR, and TCRdb's table has in-frame clones only and misses some. The sample includes a few hundred thousand clones, 90% to 95% of them seen just once. Germline V gene sequence: CDR1 SGDLS, CDR2 YYNGEE. This CDR3 is built from 15 residues. The V and J ends lost 0 bases and 0 bases respectively, with 10 bases between them. The TCR comes from an adult in good health. The gene calls are TRBV9 and TRBJ2-7; TRBD2 is a possible D gene (5 bases). This specimen consisted of peripheral blood, obtained on day 0 of AZD1222 vaccination. DNA of the CDR3: TGTGCCAGCAGCGTAGACGCGGGCAGCTCCTACGAGCAGTACTTC. Protein product: CASSVDAGSSYEQYF.